This T cell receptor beta chain was identified in a study of T-cell memory formation after mild COVID-19. From 5'RACE with constant-segment primers came TCR alpha and TCR beta cDNA libraries that carried sample barcodes and UMIs. TCRdb re-derived calls from the 5' RACE reads in MiXCR, one entry per CDR3 protein. The sample has approximately 480,000 distinct CDR3 sequences; roughly 20% are singletons. V gave up 3 bases and J gave up 4 bases; unmatched junction bases: 7. Germline V gene lookup returns CDR1 DFQATT and CDR2 SNEGSKA (reference sequence). The CDR3 has 15 amino acids. This clonotype was recorded a few times. Its cognate antigen is unknown. Findings of the study overall: There was no confirmation that second-wave clones peaking on day 37 were SARS-CoV-2 specific. In pre-infection memory, a portion of responding clones appeared, which suggested that cross-reactive memory joined. Day 15 to 85 contractors were CD4/CD8 balanced; later expanders leaned CD4+.

The TCR sequence derives from an adult woman who had mild COVID-19 (a few samples of this study predate the infection). Cell type and time point are not known. The rearrangement joins TRBV20-1 to TRBJ2-2; 8 nucleotides agree with TRBD2. The sequencing sample was made of PBMCs or a T cell subset sorted from them (not recorded which). The CDR3 DNA reads TGCAGTGCTAGGGCGGGAGGAGTGGGCACCGGGGAGCTGTTTTTT. Residues: CSARAGGVGTGELFF.